Each of the 10 T cell receptor beta chains below was sequenced from the same sample in a study of blood T cell repertoires in COVID-19. The table came from immunoSEQ multiplex PCR; TCRdb's copy has only in-frame clones and leaves some out. This sample carries a few hundred thousand clones, 84% of them seen once, and the ten largest clones take approximately 1.5%. Sequencing was performed on peripheral blood. Source of these receptors: a woman aged 40 to 50 who had recovered from COVID-19.

The genes are TRBV7-3 and TRBJ2-1; D may be TRBD1 (5 bases). This CDR3 has 14 amino acids. V was cut by 4 bases and J by 7 bases, with 14 bases left in between. Germline V gives CDR1 SGHTA, CDR2 FQGTGA. CDR3 nucleotide sequence: TGTGCCAGCAGCTCCCCTCAGGGTGTTAATGAGCAGTTCTTC. It specifies CASSSPQGVNEQFF. Looking up the rest from reference TRBV7-3 and TRBJ2-1 gives the full variable domain: GAGVSQTPSNKVTEKGKYVELRCDPISGHTALYWYRQSLGQGPEFLIYFQGTGAADDSGLPNDRFFAVRPEGSVSTLKIQRTERGDSAVYLCASSSPQGVNEQFFGPGTRLTVL.

V gene TRBV27 combines with J gene TRBJ2-2; D is uncertain. Trimming took 1 base from V and 1 from J, leaving 4 bases between them. In germline, CDR1 is MNHEY, CDR2 SMNVEV (reference sequence). This CDR3 comprises 14 residues. CDR3 region: CASSLFVNTGELFF. DNA of the CDR3: TGTGCCAGCAGTTTATTCGTGAACACCGGGGAGCTGTTTTTT.

CDR3 sequence: CASSRSAGGSYNEQFF. The CDR3 DNA follows: TGTGCCAGTAGTAGGAGTGCGGGGGGCTCCTACAATGAGCAGTTCTTC. The V gene is TRBV19, the J gene TRBJ2-1, with 8 bases identical to TRBD2. The CDR3 length is 16 residues. V was pared by 4 bases and J by 0 bases, with 5 bases of the junction left unmatched. Germline V gene lookup returns CDR1 LNHDA and CDR2 SQIVND (reference sequence).

The CDR3 region has the DNA TGTGCCAGCAGCCCACAGGGGCCAAGGGGTAATGAAAAACTGTTTTTT. The encoded protein is CASSPQGPRGNEKLFF. This sequence joins TRBV28 and TRBJ1-4; 7 bases match TRBD1. J was trimmed by 4 bases and V by 6 bases; bases with no gene match: 11. Germline CDR1 reads MDHEN; CDR2 reads SYDVKM. This CDR3 has 16 residues.

This clone appeared a single time. CDR3 protein: CASSPRGGSSYNEQFF. The CDR3 nucleotides are TGTGCCAGCAGTCCCCGCGGGGGGAGCTCCTACAATGAGCAGTTCTTC. The chain couples TRBV27 to TRBJ2-1; 8 bases are a match to TRBD2. Germline loops: CDR1 MNHEY, CDR2 SMNVEV (reference sequence). The J segment lost 0 bases and the V segment lost 5 bases, leaving 6 bases of the junction unmatched. This CDR3 has 16 amino acids.

The chain employs TRBV28 and TRBJ2-6; the match to TRBD1 covers 9 bases. The length of the CDR3 is 18 residues. Trimming cost V 4 bases and J 4 bases; bases outside gene matches: 11. Germline assignment: CDR1 MDHEN and CDR2 SYDVKM. In nucleotides, the CDR3 is TGTGCCAGCAGTTCCCATCACGGGACAGGGAGAGGGGCCAACGTCCTGACTTTC. Translating it yields CASSSHHGTGRGANVLTF.

The chain combines TRBV3-1 (or the pseudogene TRBV3-2) with TRBJ2-7, with 7 bases that match TRBD1. Germline V gives CDR1 LGHDT, CDR2 YNNKEL (reference sequence). Losses at the gene ends were 4 bases for V and 6 bases for J; bases not matched to a gene: 9. The CDR3 sequence is 14 residues long. As DNA, the CDR3 is TGTGCCAGCAGCCCGACAGGGATCCGTGGCGAGCAGTACTTC. Amino acids: CASSPTGIRGEQYF.

The chain couples TRBV28 to TRBJ1-5; D not certain. The germline V and J ends were trimmed by 4 bases and 5 bases, with 15 bases remaining between them. This CDR3 has 15 amino acids. CDR1 and CDR2 (germline): MDHEN, SYDVKM. Written as DNA, the CDR3 is TGTGCCAGCAGTTCAACAGTAAGACCGTATCAGCCCCAGCATTTT. It is translated as CASSSTVRPYQPQHF.

This chain links TRBV3-1 (or the pseudogene TRBV3-2) with TRBJ1-5; perhaps TRBD1 as D (5 bases). Trimming stripped 3 bases from V and 2 bases from J, with 11 bases between. Germline CDR1 is LGHDT and CDR2 is YNNKEL (reference sequence). The CDR3 spans 15 residues. As DNA, the CDR3 is TGTGCCAGCAGCCAGGGCAGGGATCGCAATCAGCCCCAGCATTTT. It codes for CASSQGRDRNQPQHF.

The gene calls are TRBV18 and TRBJ2-4; possible D gene TRBD2, 5 bases. Germline CDR1 KGHSH, CDR2 LQKENI. CDR3 size: 17 residues. V lost 3 bases and J 2 bases, leaving 17 bases between the germline ends. The CDR3 loop is CASSPSAGFATKNIQYF. DNA of the CDR3: TGTGCCAGCTCACCCTCGGCGGGCTTCGCAACCAAAAACATTCAGTACTTC.